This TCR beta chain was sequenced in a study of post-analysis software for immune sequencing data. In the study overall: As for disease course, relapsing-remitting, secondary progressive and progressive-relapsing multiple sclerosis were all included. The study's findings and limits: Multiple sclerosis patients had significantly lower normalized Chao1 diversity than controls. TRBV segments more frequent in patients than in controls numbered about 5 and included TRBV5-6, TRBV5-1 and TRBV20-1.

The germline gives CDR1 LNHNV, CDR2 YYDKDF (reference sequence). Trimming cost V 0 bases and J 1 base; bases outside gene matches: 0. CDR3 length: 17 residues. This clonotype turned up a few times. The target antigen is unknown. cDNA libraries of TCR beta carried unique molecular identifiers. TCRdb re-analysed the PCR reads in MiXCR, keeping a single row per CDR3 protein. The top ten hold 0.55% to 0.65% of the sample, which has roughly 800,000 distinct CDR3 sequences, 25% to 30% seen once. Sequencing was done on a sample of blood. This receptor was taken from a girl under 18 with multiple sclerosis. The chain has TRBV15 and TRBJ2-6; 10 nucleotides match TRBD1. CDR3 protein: CATSREDRGSGANVLTF. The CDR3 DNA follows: TGTGCCACCAGCAGAGAGGACAGGGGGTCTGGGGCCAACGTCCTGACTTTC.